This T cell receptor beta chain was sequenced in a study of early T cells in non-severe SARS-CoV-2 infection. Study-level results: A preference for anti-spike CD8 responses marked VDJdb matching, which missed private and CD4 specificities.

The table lists this clonotype with many counts. Its antigen is as yet unknown. The protocol attached unique molecular identifiers to individual cDNA molecules. One entry per CDR3 protein results from TCRdb running MiXCR on the 5' RACE reads. The table shows 35,000 to 45,000 distinct CDR3 sequences, with 5% to 6.5% occurring only once. V was cut by 0 bases and J by 8 bases, with 16 bases left in between. The CDR3 contains 16 residues. Germline V gene sequence: CDR1 SGHTA, CDR2 FQGNSA. The V call is TRBV7-2, the J call TRBJ1-4; possibly TRBD1 for D (5 bases). This clonotype originated in an adult who was a healthcare worker with PCR-confirmed SARS-CoV-2 infection or an uninfected control (not recorded which). This specimen consisted of whole blood, obtained at baseline. DNA for the CDR3: TGTGCCAGCAGCTTAGCGCGGGGGTCCCCGGGAGAAAAACTGTTTTTT. It translates to CASSLARGSPGEKLFF.